The clone carrying this TCR beta chain turned up a few times. Time point in this sample: before trial treatment. Each eligible patient had an advanced solid tumor, and these tumors lacked tumor-infiltrating lymphocytes. These data originate in a study of low-dose radiotherapy and immunotherapy resistance in tumors. About the research overall: Cohort 2 received 1 Gy per fraction every two weeks, totaling 13 Gy over 26 weeks. Patients were on oral aspirin 300 mg taken daily for four cycles from cycle 1 day 1.

The germline V gene has CDR1 LNHDA and CDR2 SQIVND (reference sequence). The CDR3 runs 13 residues. V shed 4 bases, J shed 10 bases, and the junction held 7 bases outside the gene matches. cDNA synthesis used a TRAV/TRBV-specific primer set for both chains. TCRs were put through 20 to 25 PCR cycles of amplification with Phusion. A constant-region primer and the V-primer adapter served as the primer pair. In vitro transcription amplified the mRNA that had been isolated. TCRdb processed the reads anew with MiXCR; each CDR3 protein has one entry. The sample records tens of thousands of distinct CDR3 sequences, approximately 20% being singletons.

The chain joins TRBV19 to TRBJ2-1, with 7 bases lining up with TRBD2. The sequence came from a male donor with prostate cancer. The sample was PBMCs, taken before treatment. CDR3 in amino acids: CASSTTSTREQFF. CDR3 in DNA: TGTGCCAGTAGTACGACTAGCACTCGGGAGCAGTTCTTC.